Listed here are 25 T cell receptor beta chains from one sample, sequenced in a study of cytomegalovirus exposure and HLA in healthy donors. 60 Vbeta and 13 Jbeta primers were used in PCR. Using immunoSEQ multiplex PCR, the repertoire was profiled, and TCRdb retains in-frame clones only, with some absent. The listing records 150,000 to 200,000 clones. Material for sequencing was PBMCs. These receptor sequences come from a woman aged 55-69 years in good health and CMV-seronegative.

The chain has TRBV9 and TRBJ2-7, with D possibly being TRBD2 (5 bases). There are 15 residues in the CDR3. Trimming cost V 0 bases and J 2 bases, with 12 bases left between them. The germline gives CDR1 SGDLS, CDR2 YYNGEE. In DNA form, the CDR3 reads TGTGCCAGCAGCGTAGGGTTAGCGACGGCCTACGAGCAGTACTTC. This encodes CASSVGLATAYEQYF.

This chain connects TRBV10-3 to TRBJ2-1; 7 nucleotides line up with TRBD1. V dropped 10 bases and J dropped 0; count of bases not matched to a gene: 9. Per germline, CDR1 ENHRY and CDR2 SYGVKD. This CDR3 is built from 15 residues. The CDR3 region is CATLVGQSSYNEQFF. The CDR3, as DNA: TGTGCCACCCTTGTGGGACAGAGCTCCTACAATGAGCAGTTCTTC.

V gene TRBV4-1 combines with J gene TRBJ2-1; 7 bases map to TRBD2. CDR3 length: 17 amino acids. CDR1 is MGHRA, CDR2 YSYEKL, per germline. V lost 1 base and J lost 2; bases outside the gene matches: 8. The CDR3 DNA follows: TGCGCCAGCAGCCAAGTCCTAGCGGAGACCACCTACAATGAGCAGTTCTTC. Amino acid sequence: CASSQVLAETTYNEQFF.

V and J are TRBV27 and TRBJ2-1, with D perhaps matching TRBD1 (6 bases). The CDR3 has 16 residues. CDR1 is MNHEY, CDR2 SMNVEV, per germline (reference sequence). V shed 5 bases and J shed 2 bases, with 16 bases lying between them. The CDR3 here is CASSLKGERTYNEQFF. The CDR3 DNA reads TGTGCCAGCAGTCTTAAGGGGGAGAGGACCTACAATGAGCAGTTCTTC.

The rearrangement links TRBV7-9 to TRBJ2-1, with 8 nucleotides matching TRBD2. Germline CDR1 reads SEHNR; CDR2 reads FQNEAQ (reference sequence). V dropped 3 bases and J dropped 3; count of bases not matched to a gene: 1. The length of the CDR3 is 14 residues. The CDR3 is CASSFRGGYNEQFF. The CDR3 DNA reads as TGTGCCAGCAGCTTCCGGGGGGGCTACAATGAGCAGTTCTTC.

The chain combines TRBV5-4 with TRBJ2-1; D call uncertain. There are 16 residues in the CDR3. V was clipped by 2 bases and J by 0 bases, with 12 bases between them. Germline assignment: CDR1 SGHNT and CDR2 YYREEE (reference sequence). In DNA form, the CDR3 reads TGTGCCAGCAGCTTTGGTAGCTTCAGCTCCTACAATGAGCAGTTCTTC. It specifies CASSFGSFSSYNEQFF.

CDR3 nucleotides: TGTGCCAGCAGCTTAGTTCGGGGGCGGGAGTACACCGGGGAGCTGTTTTTT. This translates into CASSLVRGREYTGELFF. The rearrangement uses TRBV7-9 and TRBJ2-2; TRBD2 might be the D (7 bases). V was clipped by 1 base and J by 3 bases, with 15 bases between them. Looked up from germline, CDR1 is SEHNR and CDR2 is FQNEAQ (reference sequence). The length of the CDR3 is 17 residues.

J is TRBJ1-6 and V is TRBV7-2; no clear D gene. Germline lookup yields CDR1 SGHTA and CDR2 FQGNSA. CDR3 size: 17 residues. Trimming took off 4 bases at V and 0 bases at J, with 13 bases between the two ends. CDR3 DNA: TGTGCCAGCAGCTCAATCTCGGGAAGCTCCTATAATTCACCCCTCCACTTT. This gives the protein CASSSISGSSYNSPLHF.

The chain carries TRBV18 and TRBJ2-7, with no clear D. V was clipped by 5 bases and J by 2 bases, with 10 bases between them. Germline-derived CDR1 and CDR2 are KGHSH and LQKENI. This CDR3 contains 13 residues. The CDR3 region is CASSRDTAYEQYF. CDR3 bases: TGTGCCAGCTCAAGAGACACCGCCTACGAGCAGTACTTC.

The V call is TRBV9, the J call TRBJ2-3; D ambiguous. This CDR3 spans 14 amino acids. V was cut by 4 bases and J by 1 base, with 10 bases left in between. Germline V gene data show CDR1 as SGDLS and CDR2 as YYNGEE. In DNA form, the CDR3 reads TGTGCCAGCAGCCTACTAAGTCGCACAGATACGCAGTATTTT. Its translation: CASSLLSRTDTQYF.

The chain employs TRBV4-2 and TRBJ2-1, with D maybe TRBD1 (5 bases). V dropped 0 bases and J dropped 2 bases, with 8 bases sitting between them. The CDR3 is 15 amino acids. Per germline, CDR1 LGHNA and CDR2 YNFKEQ. As DNA, the CDR3 is TGTGCCAGCAGCCAAGACCCAGGGACCTACAATGAGCAGTTCTTC. This codes for CASSQDPGTYNEQFF.

The gene calls are TRBV9 and TRBJ1-2; D may be TRBD1 (6 bases). Germline assignment: CDR1 SGDLS and CDR2 YYNGEE. The CDR3 is 14 amino acids. The germline V and J ends were trimmed by 3 bases and 2 bases, with 11 bases remaining between them. The CDR3: CASSGQVRNYGYTF. The CDR3 DNA reads as TGTGCCAGCAGCGGACAGGTGAGAAACTATGGCTACACCTTC.

For the CDR3, the DNA is TGTGCCAGCAGCGTAGAAGGGACTAGATTCTACGAGCAGTACTTC. Protein product: CASSVEGTRFYEQYF. V and J are TRBV9 and TRBJ2-7, with TRBD2 matching 8 bases. CDR1 is SGDLS, CDR2 YYNGEE, per germline. Trimming at V came to 0 bases and at J to 3 bases, leaving 5 bases not matched to a gene. This CDR3 comprises 15 residues.

The CDR3 bases are TGTGCCAGCTCAGGAACCGGGACAGGCTCCTACAATGAGCAGTTCTTC. It is translated as CASSGTGTGSYNEQFF. V usage is TRBV18 and J usage is TRBJ2-1, with 8 bases lining up with TRBD1. Per germline, CDR1 KGHSH and CDR2 LQKENI. This CDR3 contains 16 residues. V lost 5 bases and J lost 0; bases outside the gene matches: 6.

A note on this clone: This sample includes further DNA sequences coding for the same CDR3. The chain recombines TRBV5-1 with TRBJ2-1, with D tentatively TRBD1 (6 bases). Germline CDR1 is SGHRS and CDR2 is YFSETQ. The CDR3 has 14 amino acids. Trimming stripped 7 bases from V and 0 bases from J, with 11 bases between. The DNA for the CDR3 is TGCGCCAGCGGGGGCGGTAGCTCCTACAATGAGCAGTTCTTC. This translates into CASGGGSSYNEQFF. Full variable domain (outside the CDR3, taken from reference TRBV5-1 and TRBJ2-1): KAGVTQTPRYLIKTRGQQVTLSCSPISGHRSVSWYQQTPGQGLQFLFEYFSETQRNKGNFPGRFSGRQFSNSRSEMNVSTLELGDSALYLCASGGGSSYNEQFFGPGTRLTVL.

CDR3 bases: TGTGCCACCAGCACGGGGGGAAACACTGAAGCTTTCTTT. Translation gives CATSTGGNTEAFF. The rearrangement uses TRBV15 and TRBJ1-1, with D possibly being TRBD1 (5 bases). V was pared by 4 bases and J by 2 bases, with 8 bases between. The CDR3 covers 13 residues. Germline CDR1 is LNHNV and CDR2 is YYDKDF (reference sequence).

The chain recombines TRBV29-1 with TRBJ2-7; TRBD2 matches at 8 bases. The CDR3 is made up of 11 amino acids. CDR1 is SQVTM and CDR2 is ANQGSEA in the germline V gene. The V gene end was trimmed by 6 bases and the J gene end by 7 bases; junction bases not matched to a gene: 5. CDR3 loop: CSVGIAGEQYF. The CDR3 DNA reads TGCAGCGTCGGGATAGCGGGGGAGCAGTACTTC.

This chain joins TRBV29-1 and TRBJ2-2; weak D call: TRBD1 (6 bases). This CDR3 is 15 amino acids long. The germline gives CDR1 SQVTM, CDR2 ANQGSEA. Trimming removed 7 bases from V and 6 bases from J, with 21 bases in between. The CDR3 sequence is CSASGRTDDPGELFF. The CDR3 DNA sequence: TGCAGCGCCTCGGGGCGGACAGATGACCCCGGGGAGCTGTTTTTT.

This chain links TRBV11-3 with TRBJ2-7, with 12 bases lining up with TRBD1. J lost 1 base, V lost 5 bases, and 6 bases had no gene match. CDR1 and CDR2 (germline): SGHNT, YENEEA. This CDR3 contains 16 residues. Written as DNA, the CDR3 is TGTGCCAGCAGCCCGGGACAGGGGGCGTTGTCCTACGAGCAGTACTTC. Amino acid sequence: CASSPGQGALSYEQYF.

The V call is TRBV18, the J call TRBJ1-1; D remains ambiguous. The CDR3 is made up of 15 amino acids. Between the trimmed V and J ends, which lost 0 bases and 1 base, there was a span of 9 bases. In germline, CDR1 is KGHSH, CDR2 LQKENI. The CDR3 DNA reads TGTGCCAGCTCACCACCCTCGGTACCGAACACTGAAGCTTTCTTT. As protein: CASSPPSVPNTEAFF.

The V call is TRBV9, the J call TRBJ2-3; unclear D gene. This CDR3 contains 14 residues. V was shortened by 4 bases and J by 0 bases, with 9 bases between the two germline ends. Germline-derived CDR1 and CDR2 are SGDLS and YYNGEE. The CDR3 here is CASSYSQSTDTQYF. The DNA of the CDR3 is TGTGCCAGCAGCTATAGCCAGAGCACAGATACGCAGTATTTT.

This sequence joins TRBV9 and TRBJ2-3, with 9 bases that match TRBD2. Germline trimming cut 3 bases from V and 7 bases from J; bases unmatched to any gene: 12. The germline V gene has CDR1 SGDLS and CDR2 YYNGEE. The CDR3 has 16 residues. CDR3 sequence (DNA): TGTGCCAGCAGCGCCCTCAGGGCGGGGGGGCCGAATACGCAGTATTTT. Protein: CASSALRAGGPNTQYF.

The genes are TRBV6-5 and TRBJ1-5; D may be TRBD1 (6 bases). V shed 3 bases and J shed 0 bases, with 9 bases lying between them. Germline V gene sequence: CDR1 MNHEY, CDR2 SVGAGI. The CDR3 runs to 15 residues. CDR3 DNA: TGTGCCAGCAGTTATGACAGGAATAGCAATCAGCCCCAGCATTTT. Translating gives CASSYDRNSNQPQHF.

This chain joins TRBV9 and TRBJ2-7; D possibly corresponds to TRBD1 (6 bases). V lost 0 bases to trimming and J lost 2 bases, with 15 bases between them. Germline CDR1 is SGDLS and CDR2 is YYNGEE. The CDR3 contains 16 residues. The CDR3 sequence: CASSVEGVTGTYEQYF. The CDR3 DNA is TGTGCCAGCAGCGTAGAGGGGGTGACGGGCACCTACGAGCAGTACTTC. Variable domain in full (rest from reference TRBV9 and TRBJ2-7): DSGVTQTPKHLITATGQRVTLRCSPRSGDLSVYWYQQSLDQGLQFLIQYYNGEERAKGNILERFSAQQFPDLHSELNLSSLELGDSALYFCASSVEGVTGTYEQYFGPGTRLTVT.

The chain recombines TRBV5-4 with TRBJ2-5; weak D call: TRBD1 (6 bases). The J call is in doubt because the DNA end fits TRBJ2-7 better. The CDR3 consists of 15 residues. Per the germline V gene, CDR1 is SGHNT and CDR2 is YYREEE (reference sequence). The CDR3: CASSPGQDSSYEQYF. CDR3 in DNA: TGTGCCAGCAGCCCGGGACAAGATTCTTCTTACGAGCAGTACTTC.